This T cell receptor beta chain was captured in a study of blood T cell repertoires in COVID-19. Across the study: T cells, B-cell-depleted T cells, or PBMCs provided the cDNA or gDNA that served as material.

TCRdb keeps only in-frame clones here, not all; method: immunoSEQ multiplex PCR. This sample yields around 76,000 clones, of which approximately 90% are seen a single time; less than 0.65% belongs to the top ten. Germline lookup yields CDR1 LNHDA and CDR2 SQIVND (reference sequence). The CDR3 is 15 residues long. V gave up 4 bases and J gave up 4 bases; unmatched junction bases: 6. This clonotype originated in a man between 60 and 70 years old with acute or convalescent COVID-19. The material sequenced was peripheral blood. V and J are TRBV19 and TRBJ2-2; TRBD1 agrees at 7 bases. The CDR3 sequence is CASSTQTGFTGELFF. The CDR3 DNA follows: TGTGCCAGTAGTACCCAGACAGGGTTCACCGGGGAGCTGTTTTTT.